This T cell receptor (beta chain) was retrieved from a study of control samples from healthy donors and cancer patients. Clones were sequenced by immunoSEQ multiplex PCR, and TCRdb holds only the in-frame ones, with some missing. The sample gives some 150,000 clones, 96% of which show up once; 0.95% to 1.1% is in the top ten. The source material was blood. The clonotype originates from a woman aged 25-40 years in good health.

CDR3 coding DNA: TGCAGCGACCGGGACGTGGCTAACTATGGCTACACCTTC. This gives the protein CSDRDVANYGYTF. The chain recombines TRBV29-1 with TRBJ1-2; possible D gene TRBD1, 5 bases. CDR3 length equals 13 residues. Germline V lookup: CDR1 SQVTM, CDR2 ANQGSEA. V was pared by 7 bases and J by 0 bases, with 12 bases between. Variable domain in full (rest from reference TRBV29-1 and TRBJ1-2): SAVISQKPSRDICQRGTSLTIQCQVDSQVTMMFWYRQQPGQSLTLIATANQGSEATYESGFVIDKFPISRPNLTFSTLTVSNMSPEDSSIYLCSDRDVANYGYTFGSGTRLTVV.